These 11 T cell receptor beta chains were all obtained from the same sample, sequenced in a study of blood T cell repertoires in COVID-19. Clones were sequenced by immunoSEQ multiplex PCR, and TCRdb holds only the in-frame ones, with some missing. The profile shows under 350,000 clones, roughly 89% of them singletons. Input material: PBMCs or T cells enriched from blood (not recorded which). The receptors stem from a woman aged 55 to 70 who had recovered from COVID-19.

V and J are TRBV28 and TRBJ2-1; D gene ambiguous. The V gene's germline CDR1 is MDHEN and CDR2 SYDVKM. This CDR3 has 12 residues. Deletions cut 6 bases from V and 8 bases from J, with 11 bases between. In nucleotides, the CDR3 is TGTGCCAGCAGCCTCATGGCTGATGAGCAGTTCTTC. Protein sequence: CASSLMADEQFF.

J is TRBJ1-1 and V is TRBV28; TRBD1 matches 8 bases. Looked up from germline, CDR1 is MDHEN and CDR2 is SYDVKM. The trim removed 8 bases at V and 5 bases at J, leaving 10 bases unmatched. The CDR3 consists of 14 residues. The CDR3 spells CASGHGQGGTEAFF. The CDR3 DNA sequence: TGTGCCAGCGGACACGGACAGGGTGGTACTGAAGCTTTCTTT.

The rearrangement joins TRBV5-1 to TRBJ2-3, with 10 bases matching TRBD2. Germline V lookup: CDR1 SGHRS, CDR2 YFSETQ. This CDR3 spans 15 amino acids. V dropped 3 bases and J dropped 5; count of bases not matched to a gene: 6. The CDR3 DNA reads TGCGCCAGCAGCTCGGGACTAGCGACTCGAGATACGCAGTATTTT. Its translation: CASSSGLATRDTQYF. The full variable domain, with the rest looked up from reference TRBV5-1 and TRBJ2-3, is KAGVTQTPRYLIKTRGQQVTLSCSPISGHRSVSWYQQTPGQGLQFLFEYFSETQRNKGNFPGRFSGRQFSNSRSEMNVSTLELGDSALYLCASSSGLATRDTQYFGPGTRLTVL.

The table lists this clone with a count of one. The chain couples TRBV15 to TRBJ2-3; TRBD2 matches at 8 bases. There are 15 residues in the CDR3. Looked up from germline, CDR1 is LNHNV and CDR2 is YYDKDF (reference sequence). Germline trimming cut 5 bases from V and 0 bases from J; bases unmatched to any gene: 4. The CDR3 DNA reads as TGTGCCACCAGCGTTAGCGGGGCAAGCACAGATACGCAGTATTTT. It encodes CATSVSGASTDTQYF.

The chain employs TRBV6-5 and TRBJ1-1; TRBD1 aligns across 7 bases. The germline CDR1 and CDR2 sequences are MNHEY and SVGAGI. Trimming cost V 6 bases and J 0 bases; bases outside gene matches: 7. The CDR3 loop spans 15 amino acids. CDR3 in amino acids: CASSSRQGMNTEAFF. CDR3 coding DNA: TGTGCCAGCAGCTCCAGACAGGGAATGAACACTGAAGCTTTCTTT.

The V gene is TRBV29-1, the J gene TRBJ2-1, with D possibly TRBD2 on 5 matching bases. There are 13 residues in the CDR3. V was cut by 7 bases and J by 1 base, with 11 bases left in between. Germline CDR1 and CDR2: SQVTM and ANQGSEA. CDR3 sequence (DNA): TGCAGCGCCTTACTAGGTTCCTACAATGAGCAGTTCTTC. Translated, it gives CSALLGSYNEQFF.

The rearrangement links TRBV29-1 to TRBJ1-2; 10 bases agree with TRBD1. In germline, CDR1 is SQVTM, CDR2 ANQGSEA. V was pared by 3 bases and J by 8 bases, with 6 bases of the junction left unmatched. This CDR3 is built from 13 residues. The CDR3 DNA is TGCAGCGTTGACGGGACAGGGGAGCGGGGCTACACCTTC. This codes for CSVDGTGERGYTF.

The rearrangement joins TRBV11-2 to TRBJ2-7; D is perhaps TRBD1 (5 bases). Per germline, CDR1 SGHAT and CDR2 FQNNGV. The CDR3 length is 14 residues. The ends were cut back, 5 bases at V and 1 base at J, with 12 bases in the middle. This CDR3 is CASSQSRGSYEQYF. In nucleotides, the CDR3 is TGTGCCAGCAGCCAATCTAGGGGATCCTACGAGCAGTACTTC. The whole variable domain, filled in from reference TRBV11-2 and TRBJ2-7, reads EAGVAQSPRYKIIEKRQSVAFWCNPISGHATLYWYQQILGQGPKLLIQFQNNGVVDDSQLPKDRFSAERLKGVDSTLKIQPAKLEDSAVYLCASSQSRGSYEQYFGPGTRLTVT.

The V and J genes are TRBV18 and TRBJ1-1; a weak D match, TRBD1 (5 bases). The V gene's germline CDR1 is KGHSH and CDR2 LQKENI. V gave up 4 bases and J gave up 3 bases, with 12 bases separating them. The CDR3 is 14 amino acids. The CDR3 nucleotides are TGTGCCAGCTCACAAGGGGCGTGGGACACTGAAGCTTTCTTT. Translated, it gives CASSQGAWDTEAFF.

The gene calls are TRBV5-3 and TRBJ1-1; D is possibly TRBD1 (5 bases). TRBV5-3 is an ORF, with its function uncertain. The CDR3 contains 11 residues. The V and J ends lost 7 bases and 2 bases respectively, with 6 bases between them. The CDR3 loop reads CARWGNTEAFF. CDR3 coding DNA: TGTGCCAGATGGGGCAACACTGAAGCTTTCTTT.

The CDR3 bases are TGTGCCAGCTCACCTAAGACAGATCCTGGAAACACCATATATTTT. Its protein is CASSPKTDPGNTIYF. This chain uses TRBV18 with TRBJ1-3; D might be TRBD1 (5 bases). Germline-derived CDR1 and CDR2 are KGHSH and LQKENI. Trimming took off 3 bases at V and 2 bases at J, with 11 bases between the two ends. The CDR3 has 15 residues.